This TCR beta chain was sequenced for a study of T-cell memory formation after mild COVID-19. On the study more broadly: TCR clusters largely stayed donor specific.

The germline V gene has CDR1 DFQATT and CDR2 SNEGSKA (reference sequence). The CDR3 sequence is 13 residues long. V lost 0 bases and J lost 8, with 11 bases in between. This clonotype was detected only a few times. Its antigen is still unknown. General study results and limits: Among clones contracting day 15 to 85, CD4/CD8 was balanced, whereas later expanders leaned CD4+. Memory from before infection featured some responding clones, which suggests cross-reactive memory joined.

TCRdb ran MiXCR on the 5' RACE reads and lists one entry per CDR3 protein. The sample lists about 170,000 distinct CDR3 sequences, around 13% occurring once. The chain couples TRBV20-1 to TRBJ1-3; D remains ambiguous. The material sequenced was PBMCs or a T cell subset sorted from them (not recorded which). This receptor was taken from a man younger than 35 who had mild COVID-19 (a few samples of this study predate the infection). Cell type and time point are not known. DNA for the CDR3: TGCAGTGCTAGAGAAAGGAGGATGGACACCATATATTTT. It translates to CSARERRMDTIYF.